These 22 T cell receptor beta chains came from one sample sequenced in a study of CD8 T cells in ankylosing spondylitis. TCRdb reanalysed the 5' RACE reads using MiXCR and keeps one entry per CDR3 protein. Found here are about 160,000 distinct CDR3 sequences, 9.8% of them singletons; the top ten hold less than 15%. Sequences were obtained from blood, either unsorted or a sorted T cell fraction (not recorded which). These receptors were obtained from a female donor with ankylosing spondylitis or in good health (not recorded which).

In its sample, this clonotype was seen many times. The chain joins TRBV29-1 to TRBJ2-2, with a possible D match to TRBD2 (6 bases). CDR1 and CDR2 from the germline V gene are SQVTM and ANQGSEA. The CDR3 is 15 residues long. Trimming took off 2 bases at V and 3 bases at J, with 13 bases between the two ends. CDR3 nucleotide sequence: TGCAGCGTTGAATCCCCTACGGGGGACACCGGGGAGCTGTTTTTT. Its protein product is CSVESPTGDTGELFF.

As DNA, the CDR3 is TGTGCCAGCTCGGCGGACTCACCTGAAGCTTTCTTT. This sequence encodes CASSADSPEAFF. The chain joins TRBV18 to TRBJ1-1, with unresolved D. CDR3 length: 12 amino acids. Germline lookup yields CDR1 KGHSH and CDR2 LQKENI. V shed 6 bases and J shed 6 bases, with 11 bases lying between them. Drawing the rest from reference TRBV18 and TRBJ1-1, the complete variable domain is NAGVMQNPRHLVRRRGQEARLRCSPMKGHSHVYWYRQLPEEGLKFMVYLQKENIIDESGMPKERFSAEFPKEGPSILRIQQVVRGDSAAYFCASSADSPEAFFGQGTRLTVV.

The J gene is TRBJ2-1, the V gene TRBV6-5; D not certain. V was clipped by 11 bases and J by 3 bases, with 11 bases between them. Germline CDR1 is MNHEY and CDR2 is SVGAGI. This CDR3 has 12 amino acids. CDR3 nucleotide sequence: TGTGCCGTAGGGAAGAGCTACAATGAGCAGTTCTTC. Residues: CAVGKSYNEQFF.

There are a few counts of this clonotype. The genes are TRBV20-1 and TRBJ2-7; 11 bases are a match to TRBD2. Germline assignment: CDR1 DFQATT and CDR2 SNEGSKA (reference sequence). Trimming removed 3 bases from V and 0 bases from J; junction bases left unmatched: 4. The CDR3 is 15 amino acids. The CDR3: CSASPTSGSSYEQYF. The CDR3 DNA reads as TGCAGTGCTAGCCCAACTAGCGGGAGCTCCTACGAGCAGTACTTC.

This clonotype has a count of ten or more. The chain is built from TRBV12-3 or TRBV12-4 and TRBJ2-2; TRBD1 matches 10 bases. The CDR3 runs to 14 residues. V lost 5 bases, J lost 7 bases, and 4 bases stayed unmatched. In DNA, the CDR3 is TGTGCCAGCAGTACCGGGACAGGGGTCGGGGAGCTGTTTTTT. Translating it yields CASSTGTGVGELFF.

In its sample, this clonotype was seen a few times. The chain combines TRBV4-3 with TRBJ1-1, with 9 bases aligning to TRBD1. This CDR3 spans 15 amino acids. Germline assignment: CDR1 LGHNA and CDR2 YSLEER. The ends lost 4 bases at V and 2 bases at J; junction bases unmatched: 5. The CDR3 DNA follows: TGCGCCAGCAGCCCCGGACAGGGGATCAACACTGAAGCTTTCTTT. Translation gives CASSPGQGINTEAFF.

This clonotype occurred a few times. The CDR3 protein is CASSYVRTDNEQFF. The CDR3 region has the DNA TGTGCCAGCAGTTACGTCAGGACAGACAATGAGCAGTTCTTC. The chain recombines TRBV6-6 with TRBJ2-1; D might be TRBD1 (6 bases). The CDR3 extends over 14 amino acids. Germline values: CDR1 MNHNY, CDR2 SVGAGI (reference sequence). Trimming took off 2 bases at V and 5 bases at J, with 10 bases between the two ends.

V gene TRBV29-1 combines with J gene TRBJ2-2; D ambiguous. Trimming removed 1 base from V and 6 bases from J, with 15 bases in between. The CDR3 is 15 amino acids. Germline assignment: CDR1 SQVTM and CDR2 ANQGSEA. The DNA of the CDR3 is TGCAGCGTTGAAGCCCCGGACCTTCCTTCCGGGGAGCTGTTTTTT. It translates to CSVEAPDLPSGELFF.

A few counts support this clonotype. The chain uses TRBV2 and TRBJ2-2; D is possibly TRBD2 (6 bases). Germline-derived CDR1 and CDR2 are SNHLY and FYNNEI. Trimming removed 1 base from V and 9 bases from J, with 15 bases in between. CDR3 length equals 15 residues. CDR3 residues: CASSEESGQARELFF. Here the CDR3 DNA reads TGTGCCAGCAGTGAAGAGAGCGGGCAGGCCCGGGAGCTGTTTTTT.

This clonotype was observed many times. This chain links TRBV7-9 with TRBJ2-1, with TRBD2 identical over 11 bases. The V gene's germline CDR1 is SEHNR and CDR2 FQNEAQ (reference sequence). The CDR3 runs to 15 residues. With 5 bases clipped from V and 7 bases from J, the junction kept 7 bases outside the gene matches. In DNA form, the CDR3 reads TGTGCCAGCAGCGGTACTAGCGGGAGTTTGAATGAGCAGTTCTTC. Translated: CASSGTSGSLNEQFF. Full variable domain (missing parts from reference TRBV7-9 and TRBJ2-1): DTGVSQNPRHKITKRGQNVTFRCDPISEHNRLYWYRQTLGQGPEFLTYFQNEAQLEKSRLLSDRFSAERPKGSFSTLEIQRTEQGDSAMYLCASSGTSGSLNEQFFGPGTRLTVL.

At least ten counts were recorded for this clonotype. This chain joins TRBV2 and TRBJ2-7; D is undetermined. CDR3 length equals 10 residues. CDR1 SNHLY and CDR2 FYNNEI come from the germline V gene. V gave up 8 bases and J gave up 7 bases, with 9 bases separating them. Written as DNA, the CDR3 is TGTGCCAGCTACCTTCAGGAGCAGTACTTC. The encoded protein is CASYLQEQYF.

A few counts support this clonotype. The chain joins TRBV25-1 to TRBJ1-1, with D possibly TRBD1 on 5 matching bases. V was pared by 7 bases and J by 1 base, with 13 bases between. CDR3 length: 14 amino acids. Germline V gene lookup returns CDR1 MGHDK and CDR2 SYGVNS. CDR3: CASNGRGRNTEAFF. The CDR3 DNA reads as TGTGCCAGCAATGGACGGGGGAGGAACACTGAAGCTTTCTTT.

This clonotype was seen a handful of times. The rearrangement uses TRBV5-6 and TRBJ2-5, with TRBD2 matching 12 bases. The CDR3 has 17 amino acids. V was pared by 0 bases and J by 5 bases, with 8 bases of the junction left unmatched. From germline, CDR1 is SGHDT and CDR2 YYEEEE. CDR3 DNA sequence: TGTGCCAGCAGCTTGGCGGGTGGACTAGCGGGACAGGAGACCCAGTACTTC. The encoded protein is CASSLAGGLAGQETQYF. The full variable domain, its missing parts supplied by reference TRBV5-6 and TRBJ2-5, is DAGVTQSPTHLIKTRGQQVTLRCSPKSGHDTVSWYQQALGQGPQFIFQYYEEEERQRGNFPDRFSGHQFPNYSSELNVNALLLGDSALYLCASSLAGGLAGQETQYFGPGTRLLVL.

There are many counts of this clonotype. CDR3 nucleotides: TGCAGTGCTAGTCTTGGGACAGGGGGACAAGAGACCCAGTACTTC. Residues: CSASLGTGGQETQYF. The chain has TRBV20-1 and TRBJ2-5, with TRBD1 matching over 11 bases. Germline loops: CDR1 DFQATT, CDR2 SNEGSKA (reference sequence). Germline trimming cut 3 bases from V and 2 bases from J; bases unmatched to any gene: 5. This CDR3 comprises 15 residues.

V and J are TRBV7-9 and TRBJ2-7; 14 bases fit TRBD2. The germline gives CDR1 SEHNR, CDR2 FQNEAQ (reference sequence). Trimming at V came to 5 bases and at J to 9 bases, leaving 15 bases not matched to a gene. The CDR3 has 17 residues. CDR3 region: CASSGTSGSLPITGQYF. CDR3 bases: TGTGCCAGCAGCGGGACTAGCGGGAGTTTACCTATTACAGGGCAGTACTTC.

This rearrangement joins TRBV27 to TRBJ2-1; the D is unclear. Deletions cut 0 bases from V and 7 bases from J, with 7 bases between. The germline V gene encodes CDR1 MNHEY and CDR2 SMNVEV (reference sequence). The CDR3 loop spans 13 amino acids. The CDR3 DNA follows: TGTGCCAGCAGTTTATCCGTAGAGAATGAGCAGTTCTTC. Translation: CASSLSVENEQFF.

This clonotype was counted a few times. The chain has TRBV7-9 and TRBJ2-7, with TRBD2 matching over 8 bases. Per the germline V gene, CDR1 is SEHNR and CDR2 is FQNEAQ (reference sequence). Trimming took 5 bases from V and 2 from J; bases not matched to a gene: 11. CDR3 length: 16 amino acids. In nucleotides, the CDR3 is TGTGCCAGCAGCCCCCCCATGGGACTAGAGGCCTACGAGCAGTACTTC. It encodes CASSPPMGLEAYEQYF.

This clonotype was counted at least ten times. V gene TRBV4-3 combines with J gene TRBJ2-3; the D gene is possibly TRBD1 (5 bases). Trimming removed 4 bases at V and 5 bases at J, with 13 bases between. CDR1 LGHNA and CDR2 YSLEER come from the germline V gene. The CDR3 totals 14 residues. CDR3 protein: CASSPRTSGDTQYF. CDR3 nucleotides: TGCGCCAGCAGCCCACGGACATCCGGAGATACGCAGTATTTT.

Ten or more counts support this clonotype. The rearrangement links TRBV10-3 to TRBJ2-1; D may be TRBD1 or TRBD2 (7 bases each). Deletions cut 0 bases from V and 9 bases from J, with 12 bases between. The germline V gene has CDR1 ENHRY and CDR2 SYGVKD. The CDR3 contains 14 residues. The CDR3 bases are TGTGCCATCAGTGAGTCGGGAGGGGGCAGTGAGCAGTTCTTC. Its translation: CAISESGGGSEQFF.

V gene TRBV5-5 combines with J gene TRBJ1-2, with no clear D. Germline lookup yields CDR1 SGHKS and CDR2 YYEKEE (reference sequence). The CDR3 contains 13 residues. Trimming cost V 7 bases and J 7 bases, with 17 bases left between them. The CDR3 DNA is TGTGCCAGCGAGGCGAGTCCGGCGAGTGGCTACACCTTC. Its protein is CASEASPASGYTF.

This clonotype was counted a few times. V usage is TRBV5-6 and J usage is TRBJ1-1; D remains unclear. Germline V gives CDR1 SGHDT, CDR2 YYEEEE. The length of the CDR3 is 12 residues. V was clipped by 4 bases and J by 7 bases, with 11 bases between them. This CDR3 reads CASSDGGSEAFF. As DNA, the CDR3 is TGTGCCAGCAGCGACGGAGGCAGTGAAGCTTTCTTT.

Concerning this clonotype: A clone one base away is much larger, so this may be a read error. This chain joins TRBV7-9 and TRBJ1-5; weak D call: TRBD1 (6 bases). Trimming removed 5 bases at V and 2 bases at J, with 16 bases between. The CDR3 consists of 16 residues. CDR1 and CDR2 from the germline V gene are SEHNR and FQNEAQ (reference sequence). CDR3 residues: CASSVSGAGGNQPQHF. The CDR3 DNA reads TGTGCCAGCAGCGTATCCGGGGCAGGGGGCAATCAGCCCCAGCATTTT.